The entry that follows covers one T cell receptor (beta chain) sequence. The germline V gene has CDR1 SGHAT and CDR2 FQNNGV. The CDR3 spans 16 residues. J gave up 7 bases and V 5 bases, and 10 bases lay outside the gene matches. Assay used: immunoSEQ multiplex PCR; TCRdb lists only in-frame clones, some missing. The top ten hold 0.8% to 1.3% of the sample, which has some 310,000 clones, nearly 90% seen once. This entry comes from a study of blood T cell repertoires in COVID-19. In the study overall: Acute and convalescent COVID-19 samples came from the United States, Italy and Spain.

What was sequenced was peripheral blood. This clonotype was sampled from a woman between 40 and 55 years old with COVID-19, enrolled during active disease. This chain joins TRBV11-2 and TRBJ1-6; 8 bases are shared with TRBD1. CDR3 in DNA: TGTGCCAGCAGCCAGCCTAGCAGGGGGCAAAATTCACCCCTCCACTTT. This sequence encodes CASSQPSRGQNSPLHF.